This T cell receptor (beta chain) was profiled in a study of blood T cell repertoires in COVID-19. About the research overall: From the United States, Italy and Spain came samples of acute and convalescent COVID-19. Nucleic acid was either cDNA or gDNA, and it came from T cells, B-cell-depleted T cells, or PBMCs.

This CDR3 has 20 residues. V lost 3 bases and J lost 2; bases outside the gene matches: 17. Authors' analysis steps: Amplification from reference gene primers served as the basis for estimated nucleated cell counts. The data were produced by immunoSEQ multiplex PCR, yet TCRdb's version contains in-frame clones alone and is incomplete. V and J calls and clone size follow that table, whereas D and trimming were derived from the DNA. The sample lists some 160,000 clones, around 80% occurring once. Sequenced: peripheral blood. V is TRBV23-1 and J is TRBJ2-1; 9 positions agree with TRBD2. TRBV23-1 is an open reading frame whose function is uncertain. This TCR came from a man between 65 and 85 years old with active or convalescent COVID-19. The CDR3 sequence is CASSQSLGSGRGGPYNEQFF. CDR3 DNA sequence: TGCGCCAGCAGTCAGTCACTAGGATCCGGGCGGGGGGGGCCCTACAATGAGCAGTTCTTC.